The present TCR beta chain was sequenced within a study of OX40 agonist ivuxolimab in advanced cancers. Profiling relied on immunoSEQ multiplex PCR, and the TCRdb table lists in-frame clones only, not all of them. The data hold some 60,000 clones, with roughly 89% observed a single time. Findings and limits, study-wide: Partly responding patients at 0.1-3.0 mg/kg showed some of the smallest clonal expansion.

Remarks on this clone: The antigen is not known.

The CDR3 has 12 amino acids. V was trimmed by 2 bases and J by 7 bases, leaving 11 bases between them. Germline V CDR1 and CDR2: GTSNPN, SVGIG (reference sequence). The sample in question was CD4+ or CD8+ T cells sorted from blood, obtained in a trial of the OX40 agonist ivuxolimab. This TCR came from an adult with an advanced solid tumor such as melanoma, head and neck, liver or kidney cancer. The J gene is TRBJ1-2, the V gene TRBV30; D might be TRBD1 (6 bases). The CDR3 sequence: CAWSLQGPGYTF. CDR3 in DNA: TGTGCCTGGAGTCTGCAGGGGCCTGGCTACACCTTC.